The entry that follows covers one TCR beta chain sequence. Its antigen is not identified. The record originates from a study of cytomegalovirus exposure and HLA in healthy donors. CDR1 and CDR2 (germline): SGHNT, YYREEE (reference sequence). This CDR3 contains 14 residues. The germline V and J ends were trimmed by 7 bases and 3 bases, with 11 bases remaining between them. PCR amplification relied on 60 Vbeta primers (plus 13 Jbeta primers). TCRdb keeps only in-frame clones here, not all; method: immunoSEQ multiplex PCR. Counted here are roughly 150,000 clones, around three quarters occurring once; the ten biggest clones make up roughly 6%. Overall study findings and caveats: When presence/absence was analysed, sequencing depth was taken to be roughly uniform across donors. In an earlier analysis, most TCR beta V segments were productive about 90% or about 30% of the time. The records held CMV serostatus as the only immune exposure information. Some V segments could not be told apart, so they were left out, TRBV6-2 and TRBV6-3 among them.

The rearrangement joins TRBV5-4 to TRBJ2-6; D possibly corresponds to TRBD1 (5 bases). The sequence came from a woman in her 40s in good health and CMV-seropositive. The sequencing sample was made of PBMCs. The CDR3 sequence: CASALRDGANVLTF. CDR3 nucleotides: TGTGCCAGCGCCCTCAGGGATGGGGCCAACGTCCTGACTTTC. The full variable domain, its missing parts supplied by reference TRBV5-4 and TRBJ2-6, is ETGVTQSPTHLIKTRGQQVTLRCSSQSGHNTVSWYQQALGQGPQFIFQYYREEENGRGNFPPRFSGLQFPNYSSELNVNALELDDSALYLCASALRDGANVLTFGAGSRLTVL.